This TCR beta chain was observed in a study of human T cells and chemical hapten exposure. Study observations and caveats: TCRs at high frequency, those above 1 in 1000, did not change with DPC sensitization.

About this clonotype: What it recognizes is unknown.

Individual cDNA molecules received unique molecular identifiers in the library. Via MiXCR, TCRdb re-called the RACE reads, giving one row per CDR3 protein. The table has approximately 92,000 distinct CDR3 sequences, roughly 10% seen once; the top ten hold approximately 3.3%. This CDR3 region has 14 residues. Trimming removed 2 bases at V and 6 bases at J, with 14 bases between. CDR1 and CDR2 from the germline V gene are SGHAT and FQNNGV. Indicated time point: patch test 2, 6 weeks after DPC sensitization. The treatment: therapeutic diphenylcyclopropenone sensitization with weekly scalp DPC. This TCR was recovered from a woman aged 35 to 49 with alopecia areata. Some clones in this sample may be carry-over from other donors' samples. The gene calls are TRBV11-2 and TRBJ2-7; D may be TRBD1 (5 bases). The starting material was whole blood, obtained in connection with sensitization to the hapten diphenylcyclopropenone (DPC). DNA of the CDR3: TGTGCCAGCAGCTTAAGGAGCCCAGGGTCCGAGCAGTACTTC. It specifies CASSLRSPGSEQYF.